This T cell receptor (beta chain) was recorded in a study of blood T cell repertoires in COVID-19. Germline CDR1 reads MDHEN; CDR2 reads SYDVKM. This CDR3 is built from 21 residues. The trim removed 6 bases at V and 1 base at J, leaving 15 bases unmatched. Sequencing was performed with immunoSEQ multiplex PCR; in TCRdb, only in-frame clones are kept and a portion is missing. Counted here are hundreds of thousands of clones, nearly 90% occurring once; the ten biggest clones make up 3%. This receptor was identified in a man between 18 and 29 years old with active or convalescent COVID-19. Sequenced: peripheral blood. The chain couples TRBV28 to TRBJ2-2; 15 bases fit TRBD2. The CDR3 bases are TGTGCCAGCAGAGGTTTTGGTTTCGGACTAGCGGGAGGGGAGAACACCGGGGAGCTGTTTTTT. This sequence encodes CASRGFGFGLAGGENTGELFF.